One TCR beta chain is described in this entry. TCRdb passed the 5' RACE reads through MiXCR, listing each CDR3 protein once. In the table there are roughly 470,000 distinct CDR3 sequences, more than 13% of which are singletons. The CDR3 is made up of 14 amino acids. Trimming stripped 5 bases from V and 5 bases from J, with 16 bases between. The data stem from a study of identical twins. These records were also assigned to another study, of yellow fever vaccine responses in identical twins.

V gene TRBV12-3 or TRBV12-4 combines with J gene TRBJ2-7; tentative D call: TRBD1 (5 bases). Material for sequencing was CD4+ T cells sorted from blood. This receptor was identified in a woman aged 18-29 years in good health. In DNA, the CDR3 is TGTGCCAGCAGTCCCGGCAGGGTGTATGACGAGCAGTACTTC. This codes for CASSPGRVYDEQYF.